Listed below are T cell receptor beta chains from one sample, sequenced in a study of shared clonotypes between healthy human individuals. The data were produced by immunoSEQ multiplex PCR, yet TCRdb's version contains in-frame clones alone and is incomplete. The sample has approximately 640,000 clones, less than 95% seen once. Sequencing input: memory CD8+ T cells from PBMCs. The receptors derive from a man aged 18 to 35 in good health. Some clones in this sample may be carry-over from other donors' samples. The CDR3 runs from the conserved cysteine through the conserved F or W. The D gene is left open where the match is weak. Some rows mark clone size as missing; the rest say once, few, many or name a class of expanded clone.

size	V	D	J	CDR3	DNA
NA	TRBV10-3	NA	TRBJ1-3	CATGEVLSGNTIYF	TGTGCCACCGGGGAAGTGCTCTCTGGAAACACCATATATTTT
NA	TRBV27	NA	TRBJ2-3	CASSLRRQGPDTQYF	TGTGCCAGCAGTTTACGGCGTCAGGGGCCAGATACGCAGTATTTT
NA	TRBV7-3	NA	TRBJ2-1	CASSFLFSDEQFF	TGTGCCAGCAGCTTCCTATTTTCCGATGAGCAGTTCTTC
NA	TRBV27	NA	TRBJ1-1	CASSPRGRWNTEAFF	TGTGCCAGCAGTCCCAGGGGCCGGTGGAACACTGAAGCTTTCTTT
once	TRBV5-6	TRBD1	TRBJ1-2	CASSFIGTANLGYTF	TGTGCCAGCAGCTTTATTGGGACAGCCAATTTGGGCTACACCTTC
NA	TRBV7-9	NA	TRBJ1-2	CASSLPALYGYTF	TGTGCCAGCAGCTTACCGGCACTCTATGGCTACACCTTC
NA	TRBV7-9	TRBD1	TRBJ2-5	CASSLTGLAETQYF	TGTGCCAGCAGCTTGACAGGGCTGGCGGAGACCCAGTACTTC
NA	TRBV27	NA	TRBJ2-7	CASSLTGTYEYEQYF	TGTGCCAGCAGTTTAACCGGGACGTACGAATACGAGCAGTACTTC
once	TRBV7-9	TRBD1	TRBJ2-7	CASSGTAEPYEQYF	TGTGCCAGCAGCGGGACAGCAGAACCCTACGAGCAGTACTTC
NA	TRBV2	NA	TRBJ1-5	CASSEARGRGSRQPQHF	TGTGCCAGCAGTGAAGCGCGGGGCAGGGGAAGTCGTCAGCCCCAGCATTTT
few	TRBV29-1	NA	TRBJ2-7	CSVPGGTAYEQYF	TGCAGCGTCCCCGGGGGAACCGCCTACGAGCAGTACTTC
NA	TRBV7-9	NA	TRBJ1-4	CASSSANHVRPRANEKLFF	TGTGCCAGCAGCTCCGCGAATCACGTCCGTCCCAGGGCTAATGAAAAACTGTTTTTT
NA	TRBV7-9	NA	TRBJ1-4	CASSFSREGKLFF	TGTGCCAGCAGCTTCAGCAGGGAGGGAAAACTGTTTTTT
NA	TRBV7-9	TRBD2	TRBJ2-7	CASTPSGRPYEQYF	TGTGCCAGCACCCCTAGCGGGAGGCCCTACGAGCAGTACTTC
NA	TRBV10-1	TRBD1	TRBJ1-1	CASRTRGTEAFF	TGCGCCAGCAGGACCAGGGGGACTGAAGCTTTCTTT
NA	TRBV2	NA	TRBJ2-2	CASSEEGVAVLFF	TGTGCCAGCAGCGAAGAGGGAGTGGCGGTACTGTTTTTT
once	TRBV7-9	TRBD2	TRBJ2-7	CASSHQLAGGSYEQYF	TGTGCCAGCAGCCACCAACTAGCGGGAGGATCCTACGAGCAGTACTTC
NA	TRBV4-1	NA	TRBJ1-4	CASSQSTGSRREKLFF	TGCGCCAGCAGCCAATCAACAGGGAGTCGTCGAGAAAAACTGTTTTTT
NA	TRBV2	TRBD2	TRBJ2-1	CASSAGLAEYNEQFF	TGTGCCAGCAGCGCGGGACTAGCAGAGTACAATGAGCAGTTCTTC
NA	TRBV27	TRBD1	TRBJ2-7	CASSLSSGTGLSYEQYF	TGTGCCAGCAGTTTATCGTCAGGGACAGGCCTTTCCTACGAGCAGTACTTC
once	TRBV9	NA	TRBJ1-4	CASSLNGGPLFF	TGTGCCAGCAGCTTAAATGGAGGACCGCTGTTTTTT
NA	TRBV7-2	TRBD1	TRBJ1-2	CASSLPRDRGQFPSGYTF	TGTGCCAGCAGCTTACCGCGGGACAGGGGGCAATTTCCCAGTGGCTACACCTTC
few	TRBV29-1	NA	TRBJ1-2	CSVVRADYGYTF	TGCAGCGTTGTGAGGGCAGACTATGGCTACACCTTC
NA	TRBV28	NA	TRBJ2-5	CASSPNPRNLKETQYF	TGTGCCAGCAGTCCCAACCCAAGGAACCTGAAGGAGACCCAGTACTTC
NA	TRBV4-1	NA	TRBJ1-5	CASSQVQDQPQHF	TGCGCCAGCAGCCAAGTCCAGGATCAGCCCCAGCATTTT
NA	TRBV29-1	NA	TRBJ1-2	CSGRGNYGYTF	TGCAGCGGCAGGGGCAATTATGGCTACACCTTC
few	TRBV19	TRBD1	TRBJ1-1	CASMTGMNTEAFF	TGTGCCAGTATGACAGGGATGAACACTGAAGCTTTCTTT
NA	TRBV9	NA	TRBJ2-7	CASSVGSHEQYF	TGTGCCAGCAGCGTAGGTAGTCACGAGCAGTACTTC
NA	TRBV6-5	NA	TRBJ1-1	CASSYGWGTEAFF	TGTGCCAGCAGTTACGGGTGGGGGACTGAAGCTTTCTTT
NA	TRBV19	NA	TRBJ2-3	CASSIGRGLPPDTQYF	TGTGCCAGTAGTATAGGGAGGGGGCTACCACCAGATACGCAGTATTTT
NA	TRBV9	NA	TRBJ1-2	CASSVAGASNYGYTF	TGTGCCAGCAGCGTAGCTGGGGCTTCTAACTATGGCTACACCTTC
NA	TRBV11-2	NA	TRBJ2-7	CASTPEVLGEQYF	TGTGCCAGCACCCCCGAGGTTTTGGGAGAGCAGTACTTC
NA	TRBV27	TRBD2	TRBJ2-5	CASSPMGLAGVETQYF	TGTGCCAGCAGTCCAATGGGACTAGCGGGAGTTGAGACCCAGTACTTC
NA	TRBV30	TRBD1	TRBJ2-3	CAWSVGTGGTDTQYF	TGTGCCTGGAGTGTCGGGACAGGGGGCACAGATACGCAGTATTTT
NA	TRBV11-2	NA	TRBJ2-2	CASSLGGWVNTGELFF	TGTGCCAGCAGCTTAGGGGGCTGGGTGAACACCGGGGAGCTGTTTTTT
NA	TRBV5-1	TRBD2	TRBJ2-3	CASRATPGTSGRFAPDTQYF	TGCGCCAGCAGGGCAACCCCCGGGACTAGCGGGAGATTTGCCCCAGATACGCAGTATTTT
NA	TRBV28	TRBD2	TRBJ2-7	CAIGTSGDLGQYF	TGTGCCATCGGGACTAGCGGGGATTTAGGGCAGTACTTC
few	TRBV10-3	TRBD2	TRBJ2-7	CAISDPPRGGRGYEQYF	TGTGCCATCAGTGATCCCCCTCGGGGGGGCCGAGGGTACGAGCAGTACTTC
NA	TRBV18	NA	TRBJ1-1	CASSPREGVHTEAFF	TGTGCCAGCTCACCACGGGAAGGGGTACACACTGAAGCTTTCTTT
NA	TRBV28	NA	TRBJ1-1	CASSLASGRVWTEAFF	TGTGCCAGCAGTTTAGCGTCAGGGAGGGTTTGGACTGAAGCTTTCTTT
NA	TRBV27	NA	TRBJ1-5	CASSRRYSNQPQHF	TGTGCCAGCAGCCGACGGTATAGCAATCAGCCCCAGCATTTT
NA	TRBV27	TRBD1	TRBJ2-7	CASSWDRDLEQYF	TGTGCCAGCAGTTGGGACAGGGATTTGGAGCAGTACTTC
once	TRBV9	TRBD1	TRBJ2-7	CASSVGDRGHEQYF	TGTGCCAGCAGCGTAGGGGACAGGGGGCACGAGCAGTACTTC
NA	TRBV30	NA	TRBJ1-4	CAWSPDLGSFDEKLFF	TGTGCCTGGAGTCCCGACTTAGGGAGTTTTGATGAAAAACTGTTTTTT
NA	TRBV28	NA	TRBJ2-1	CASTIMGPGSYNEQFF	TGTGCCAGCACTATTATGGGGCCGGGGTCCTACAATGAGCAGTTCTTC
NA	TRBV10-3	TRBD1	TRBJ2-6	CAISERFSRQGTGANVLTF	TGTGCCATCAGTGAAAGATTCTCCCGACAGGGAACTGGGGCCAACGTCCTGACTTTC
NA	TRBV6-1	NA	TRBJ2-2	CASSEAGGLTGELFF	TGTGCCAGCAGTGAAGCTGGAGGATTAACCGGGGAGCTGTTTTTT
NA	TRBV11-2	TRBD2	TRBJ2-1	CASSLFTSGQYNEQFF	TGTGCCAGCAGCTTATTTACTAGCGGGCAATACAATGAGCAGTTCTTC
once	TRBV7-9	TRBD1	TRBJ2-7	CASSRIGTANSYEQYF	TGTGCCAGCAGCCGAATCGGGACAGCCAATTCCTACGAGCAGTACTTC